One and the same sample provided the 15 T cell receptor beta chains below, sequenced in a study of blood T cell repertoires in COVID-19. Sequencing was performed with immunoSEQ multiplex PCR; in TCRdb, only in-frame clones are kept and a portion is missing. The profile shows around 100,000 clones, more than 75% of them singletons. Sequencing was performed on peripheral blood. The receptor set was obtained from a human donor in a cohort sampled during active COVID-19.

This clone was seen only once. The rearrangement links TRBV28 to TRBJ1-5; 9 bases fit TRBD1. Trimming removed 6 bases from V and 6 bases from J; junction bases left unmatched: 12. This CDR3 is built from 16 residues. The germline V gene has CDR1 MDHEN and CDR2 SYDVKM. The CDR3 region is CASSQPGQGPGQPQHF. CDR3 in DNA: TGTGCCAGCAGCCAACCGGGACAGGGTCCAGGTCAGCCCCAGCATTTT.

CDR3 DNA sequence: TGTGCCAGCAGTTTACAGGGATACCCCGGTCGAGAGCAGTACTTC. Encoded protein: CASSLQGYPGREQYF. This chain connects TRBV28 to TRBJ2-7; a possible D gene is TRBD1 (5 bases). CDR3 size: 15 residues. Trimming left V 2 bases short and J 7 bases short, with 18 bases between. Germline CDR1 reads MDHEN; CDR2 reads SYDVKM.

The rearrangement joins TRBV9 to TRBJ1-2; no clear D gene. This CDR3 has 14 amino acids. The V and J ends lost 3 bases and 4 bases respectively, with 13 bases between them. Germline V gene lookup returns CDR1 SGDLS and CDR2 YYNGEE. The CDR3 loop is CASSENSLAYGYTF. As DNA, the CDR3 is TGTGCCAGCAGCGAAAACAGCCTGGCCTATGGCTACACCTTC.

This clone has only one observation. The chain couples TRBV7-2 to TRBJ2-1; 10 bases fit TRBD2. The CDR3 sequence is 17 residues long. Germline CDR1 reads SGHTA; CDR2 reads FQGNSA. Losses at the gene ends were 5 bases for V and 0 bases for J; bases not matched to a gene: 7. CDR3 nucleotides: TGTGCCAGCAGCCGCCGGACTAGCGGACTCTCCTACAATGAGCAGTTCTTC. The encoded protein is CASSRRTSGLSYNEQFF.

This rearrangement joins TRBV7-3 to TRBJ2-3, with no clear D. V was cut by 4 bases and J by 6 bases, with 8 bases left in between. This CDR3 is 12 amino acids long. CDR1 and CDR2 (germline): SGHTA, FQGTGA. The CDR3, as DNA: TGTGCCAGCAGCTCAAACGGGGATACGCAGTATTTT. As protein: CASSSNGDTQYF.

The V gene is TRBV3-1 (or the pseudogene TRBV3-2), the J gene TRBJ1-1; D ambiguous. The CDR3 contains 12 residues. Trimming took 4 bases from V and 5 from J, leaving 8 bases between them. From germline, CDR1 is LGHDT and CDR2 YNNKEL (reference sequence). CDR3: CASSPTGTEAFF. CDR3 nucleotides: TGTGCCAGCAGCCCTACGGGGACTGAAGCTTTCTTT.

V is TRBV28 and J is TRBJ1-3, with D maybe TRBD1 (6 bases). The CDR3 has 13 amino acids. Germline loops: CDR1 MDHEN, CDR2 SYDVKM. V dropped 8 bases and J dropped 4 bases, with 12 bases sitting between them. The CDR3 sequence is CASVRGGGNTIYF. In DNA, the CDR3 is TGTGCCAGCGTCAGGGGCGGCGGAAACACCATATATTTT.

The chain recombines TRBV14 with TRBJ2-5, with a tentative D call TRBD2 (5 bases). Germline V gene data show CDR1 as SGHDN and CDR2 as FVKESK. The V end lost 1 base, the J end lost 7 bases, and 10 bases lay between the germline ends. The CDR3 is 13 residues long. CDR3 sequence (DNA): TGTGCCAGCAGCCAAGGAGGGTTGGCGACCCAGTACTTC. Translated, it gives CASSQGGLATQYF.

The rearrangement joins TRBV9 to TRBJ1-1; possible D gene TRBD1, 6 bases. V lost 0 bases, J lost 8 bases, and 17 bases lay in between. The CDR3 runs to 15 residues. Germline CDR1 SGDLS, CDR2 YYNGEE. The chain's CDR3 is CASSVGPGGGAEAFF. CDR3 nucleotide sequence: TGTGCCAGCAGCGTAGGTCCCGGCGGGGGGGCGGAAGCTTTCTTT.

In nucleotides, the CDR3 is TGTGCCACTTGGGCCGGGAGTTACTATGGCTACACCTTC. Translation: CATWAGSYYGYTF. The chain combines TRBV19 with TRBJ1-2; no clear D. The length of the CDR3 is 13 residues. In germline, CDR1 is LNHDA, CDR2 SQIVND (reference sequence). Trimming took 10 bases from V and 3 from J, leaving 15 bases between them.

This chain uses TRBV30 with TRBJ2-1, with 7 bases fitting TRBD2. Germline CDR1 reads GTSNPN; CDR2 reads SVGIG (reference sequence). V lost 2 bases, J lost 8 bases, and 9 bases stayed unmatched. The CDR3 totals 14 residues. In DNA, the CDR3 is TGTGCCTGGAGTTCTGGGAGGGCCGTAGATGAGCAGTTCTTC. Translation: CAWSSGRAVDEQFF.

V and J are TRBV6-4 and TRBJ2-1; D call uncertain. This CDR3 spans 14 amino acids. Trimming stripped 5 bases from V and 0 bases from J, with 8 bases between. The V gene's germline CDR1 is MRHNA and CDR2 SNTAGT. In DNA form, the CDR3 reads TGTGCCAGCAGTCAGGAATACTCCTACAATGAGCAGTTCTTC. It is translated as CASSQEYSYNEQFF.

V and J are TRBV2 and TRBJ2-2, with 9 bases aligning to TRBD2. Per the germline V gene, CDR1 is SNHLY and CDR2 is FYNNEI. The CDR3 extends over 15 amino acids. J gave up 7 bases and V 8 bases, and 11 bases lay outside the gene matches. The CDR3 spells CASLRASGTLGELFF. The CDR3 nucleotides are TGTGCCAGCTTGAGGGCTAGCGGGACCCTCGGGGAGCTGTTTTTT.

V and J are TRBV7-3 and TRBJ1-3; 10 bases agree with TRBD1. The CDR3 contains 16 residues. V was pared by 5 bases and J by 0 bases, with 4 bases of the junction left unmatched. Germline V gene lookup returns CDR1 SGHTA and CDR2 FQGTGA. The CDR3 region is CASSRGTGASGNTIYF. DNA for the CDR3: TGTGCCAGCAGCCGGGGGACAGGGGCCTCTGGAAACACCATATATTTT.

This sequence joins TRBV19 and TRBJ1-6, with D maybe TRBD1 (6 bases). Germline loops: CDR1 LNHDA, CDR2 SQIVND (reference sequence). V shed 0 bases and J shed 9 bases, with 12 bases lying between them. The CDR3 totals 15 residues. The DNA of the CDR3 is TGTGCCAGTAGTATAGATACAGGGACGGCTTCACCCCTCCACTTT. This gives the protein CASSIDTGTASPLHF.